The 25 T cell receptor beta chains in this list originate from one sample, sequenced in a study of cytomegalovirus exposure and HLA in healthy donors (dated by TCRdb to between 2016 and 2019). Preparation of the library involved the immunoSEQ multiplex PCR assay. A mixture of 60 forward primers for TCR Vbeta segments and 13 reverse primers for TCR Jbeta segments was used in the multiplex PCR. The immuneACCESS repertoire file appears here via TCRdb, limited to in-frame rearrangements. These files lack a portion of the clones; in checked studies, under half of the deficit traces to unresolved V genes, and the cause of the others is not known. For this sample there are some 80,000 clones; about four fifths appear just once. Of the sample, roughly 3.5% falls within the top ten clones. Sequencing used PBMCs. The receptors here all came from a man aged 35 to 55 in good health and CMV-seronegative.

The rearrangement joins TRBV7-8 to TRBJ1-3; perhaps TRBD1 as D (6 bases). The CDR3 loop spans 13 amino acids. V lost 5 bases to trimming and J lost 9 bases, with 14 bases between them. Germline CDR1 SGHVS, CDR2 FQNEAQ. CDR3 loop: CASSHDRRATIYF. The CDR3 DNA reads TGTGCCAGCAGCCACGACAGGCGTGCCACCATATATTTT.

J is TRBJ1-2 and V is TRBV9; TRBD1 is a possible D gene (5 bases). This CDR3 has 14 amino acids. V was pared by 4 bases and J by 4 bases, with 14 bases between. Germline CDR1 is SGDLS and CDR2 is YYNGEE. CDR3 residues: CASSPDSAPYGYTF. CDR3 DNA sequence: TGTGCCAGCAGCCCCGACAGTGCGCCCTATGGCTACACCTTC.

The chain links TRBV10-3 to TRBJ1-6, with D unresolved. Trimming removed 9 bases from V and 9 bases from J, with 21 bases in between. CDR1 is ENHRY, CDR2 SYGVKD, per germline. CDR3 length: 15 residues. The CDR3 reads CAIVMAAAPGSPLHF. DNA for the CDR3: TGTGCCATTGTAATGGCGGCGGCGCCGGGTTCACCCCTCCACTTT.

This clone was observed a handful of times. The chain uses TRBV19 and TRBJ1-2, with a weak D call TRBD1 (5 bases). Per germline, CDR1 LNHDA and CDR2 SQIVND (reference sequence). Trimming removed 1 base at V and 8 bases at J, with 14 bases between. CDR3 length equals 14 residues. The CDR3 region is CASSIGAGRGGYTF. CDR3 bases: TGTGCCAGTAGTATAGGGGCAGGGCGTGGCGGCTACACCTTC.

The chain has TRBV7-9 and TRBJ1-3; D call uncertain. With 5 bases removed from V and 0 bases from J, the gap between germline ends came to 8 bases. The CDR3 is made up of 14 amino acids. Germline CDR1 and CDR2: SEHNR and FQNEAQ (reference sequence). CDR3 in amino acids: CASSGEISGNTIYF. CDR3 DNA: TGTGCCAGCAGCGGGGAGATCTCTGGAAACACCATATATTTT.

The chain couples TRBV11-3 to TRBJ2-7; 8 positions agree with TRBD1. CDR3 length equals 13 residues. CDR1 is SGHNT and CDR2 is YENEEA in the germline V gene. Germline trimming cut 5 bases from V and 6 bases from J; bases unmatched to any gene: 6. The CDR3 DNA reads as TGTGCCAGCAGCCCTAAACAGGGGGGCGAGCAGTACTTC. It is translated as CASSPKQGGEQYF.

CDR3 DNA: TGTGCCACTTACAAGGGACAGGGCTACACCGGGGAGCTGTTTTTT. Translating it yields CATYKGQGYTGELFF. V gene TRBV19 combines with J gene TRBJ2-2, with 9 bases matching TRBD1. V shed 10 bases and J 3 bases; nucleotides not matched to a gene: 9. CDR1 and CDR2 from the germline V gene are LNHDA and SQIVND (reference sequence). The CDR3 is 15 amino acids.

V gene TRBV5-1 combines with J gene TRBJ1-5; TRBD1 is a possible D gene (5 bases). Germline V gives CDR1 SGHRS, CDR2 YFSETQ. V was trimmed by 4 bases and J by 5 bases, leaving 16 bases between them. The CDR3 has 15 amino acids. The CDR3 is CASSPGGGRDQPQHF. DNA of the CDR3: TGCGCCAGCAGCCCCGGGGGGGGACGGGATCAGCCCCAGCATTTT.

The CDR3 spells CASSHWEGRYEQYF. Here the CDR3 DNA reads TGTGCCAGCAGCCACTGGGAGGGGAGGTACGAGCAGTACTTC. The rearrangement links TRBV5-6 to TRBJ2-7, with 7 bases lining up with TRBD2. The CDR3 consists of 14 residues. Germline loops: CDR1 SGHDT, CDR2 YYEEEE. V lost 4 bases and J lost 4; bases outside the gene matches: 8. Variable domain in full (rest from reference TRBV5-6 and TRBJ2-7): DAGVTQSPTHLIKTRGQQVTLRCSPKSGHDTVSWYQQALGQGPQFIFQYYEEEERQRGNFPDRFSGHQFPNYSSELNVNALLLGDSALYLCASSHWEGRYEQYFGPGTRLTVT.

The genes are TRBV2 and TRBJ2-1, with no clear D. This CDR3 has 14 residues. V lost 1 base to trimming and J lost 6 bases, with 10 bases between them. Looked up from germline, CDR1 is SNHLY and CDR2 is FYNNEI. CDR3 nucleotides: TGTGCCAGCAGTGAAGTCACAGCCGTCAATGAGCAGTTCTTC. It is translated as CASSEVTAVNEQFF.

The chain recombines TRBV4-1 with TRBJ2-1; tentative D call: TRBD2 (5 bases). The germline V gene encodes CDR1 MGHRA and CDR2 YSYEKL. The V gene lost 0 bases and the J gene lost 12 bases, with 6 bases spanning the gap. This CDR3 is 11 amino acids long. This CDR3 reads CASSQETRQFF. The CDR3 DNA sequence: TGCGCCAGCAGCCAAGAAACTAGGCAGTTCTTC.

The J gene is TRBJ1-4, the V gene TRBV6-1; 7 nucleotides match TRBD1. Trimming cost V 6 bases and J 6 bases; bases outside gene matches: 10. In germline, CDR1 is MNHNS, CDR2 SASEGT. CDR3 length: 15 residues. The CDR3: CASREPGTDDEKLFF. The CDR3 nucleotides are TGTGCCAGCAGAGAACCCGGGACAGACGATGAAAAACTGTTTTTT.

The chain uses TRBV14 and TRBJ1-1; D unclear. Germline V gene data show CDR1 as SGHDN and CDR2 as FVKESK. The CDR3 sequence is 13 residues long. V shed 1 base and J shed 8 bases, with 11 bases lying between them. CDR3 sequence reads: CASSQGSWSEAFF. DNA of the CDR3: TGTGCCAGCAGCCAAGGTAGCTGGTCGGAAGCTTTCTTT.

The chain has TRBV4-3 and TRBJ2-1; no firm D call. The germline V gene has CDR1 LGHNA and CDR2 YSLEER. The CDR3 contains 13 residues. Trimming pared 4 bases from V and 4 bases from J, leaving 8 bases between. CDR3 sequence: CASSRDSYNEQFF. CDR3 in DNA: TGCGCCAGCAGCCGAGATTCGTACAATGAGCAGTTCTTC.

A word on this clone: A junction boundary mismatches the germline segment, possibly from a read error. The chain uses TRBV7-2 and TRBJ1-1; D uncertain. The germline gives CDR1 SGHTA, CDR2 FQGNSA. CDR3 length equals 11 residues. The CDR3 DNA follows: TGTGCCAGCAGCGCCAGCGGTGTCATGATCTTT. It translates to CASSASGVMIF.

This chain links TRBV5-1 with TRBJ1-5; TRBD1 matches at 8 bases. This CDR3 is 15 amino acids long. Germline CDR1 is SGHRS and CDR2 is YFSETQ. Trimming took 0 bases from V and 6 from J; bases not matched to a gene: 5. CDR3 in amino acids: CASSLDQGAGQPQHF. CDR3 in DNA: TGCGCCAGCAGCTTGGATCAGGGGGCTGGTCAGCCCCAGCATTTT.

The table lists this clone with a count of one. The gene calls are TRBV11-1 and TRBJ1-3; D is unclear. This CDR3 has 13 amino acids. Per the germline V gene, CDR1 is SGHAT and CDR2 is FQDESV (reference sequence). The V end lost 3 bases, the J end lost 1 base, and 4 bases lay between the germline ends. The CDR3 loop reads CASSLTSGNTIYF. The CDR3 nucleotides are TGTGCCAGCAGCTTGACATCTGGAAACACCATATATTTT.

The chain employs TRBV4-2 and TRBJ2-2, with D unresolved. Germline V gene data show CDR1 as LGHNA and CDR2 as YNFKEQ. Trimming left V 2 bases short and J 6 bases short, with 16 bases between. The CDR3 loop spans 16 amino acids. The CDR3 DNA is TGTGCCAGCAGCCAACCAAGAAAAATAGCCGCCGGGGAGCTGTTTTTT. Translation gives CASSQPRKIAAGELFF.

This clone is a singleton in its sample. This sequence joins TRBV5-1 and TRBJ1-1; 10 nucleotides align to TRBD1. V lost 5 bases, J lost 13 bases, and 5 bases stayed unmatched. Per the germline V gene, CDR1 is SGHRS and CDR2 is YFSETQ. CDR3 length: 11 amino acids. CDR3 DNA: TGCGCCAGCAGTTCGGGACAGGGGTATTTCTTT. Its protein product is CASSSGQGYFF.

The J gene is TRBJ1-6, the V gene TRBV2, with D tentatively TRBD1 (5 bases). CDR3 length equals 13 residues. In germline, CDR1 is SNHLY, CDR2 FYNNEI. Trimming took 7 bases from V and 7 from J, leaving 11 bases between them. The CDR3, as DNA: TGTGCCAGCAATCCGGGGGTGAATTCACCCCTCCACTTT. Translation gives CASNPGVNSPLHF. Based on the CDR3 plus reference TRBV2 and TRBJ1-6, the full variable domain is EPEVTQTPSHQVTQMGQEVILRCVPISNHLYFYWYRQILGQKVEFLVSFYNNEISEKSEIFDDQFSVERPDGSNFTLKIRSTKLEDSAMYFCASNPGVNSPLHFGNGTRLTVT.

This clone turned up a few times. The rearrangement joins TRBV5-1 to TRBJ2-5; 8 positions match TRBD1. The germline gives CDR1 SGHRS, CDR2 YFSETQ. Unmatched junction bases numbered 4, after V lost 4 bases and J lost 2 bases. The CDR3 has 14 amino acids. CDR3: CASSIWTGQETQYF. CDR3 DNA: TGCGCCAGCAGCATCTGGACAGGGCAAGAGACCCAGTACTTC.

The rearrangement links TRBV6-1 to TRBJ2-5; 12 bases are a match to TRBD1. Germline V CDR1 and CDR2: MNHNS, SASEGT. The CDR3 loop spans 14 amino acids. The trim removed 7 bases at V and 4 bases at J, leaving 4 bases unmatched. This CDR3 is CASTGTGGRETQYF. The CDR3 nucleotides read TGTGCCAGCACGGGGACAGGGGGCAGAGAGACCCAGTACTTC.

Details on this clone: One end of the junction fails to match germline, which may point to a read error. The chain couples TRBV15 to TRBJ1-1, with D hard to call. From germline, CDR1 is LNHNV and CDR2 YYDKDF (reference sequence). The CDR3 runs to 14 residues. The CDR3 region is CATSTNPFTAQTRF. Here the CDR3 DNA reads TGTGCCACCAGCACAAACCCCTTTACAGCTCAAACCCGATTT.

The gene calls are TRBV25-1 and TRBJ2-5, with 9 bases aligning to TRBD1. The better agreement between TRBJ2-7 and the DNA end casts doubt on the J call. Germline V gives CDR1 MGHDK, CDR2 SYGVNS. CDR3 length equals 14 residues. The CDR3 coding sequence is TGTGCCAGCAGGGACGACAGGGGGTCCTACGAGCAGTACTTC. It encodes CASRDDRGSYEQYF.

The chain carries TRBV5-6 and TRBJ1-2; possible D gene TRBD1, 5 bases. V was trimmed by 5 bases and J by 3 bases, leaving 14 bases between them. The CDR3 runs 14 residues. CDR1 and CDR2 (germline): SGHDT, YYEEEE. Here the CDR3 DNA reads TGTGCCAGCAGAGTGGAGGGACGGCACTATGGCTACACCTTC. Its protein product is CASRVEGRHYGYTF.